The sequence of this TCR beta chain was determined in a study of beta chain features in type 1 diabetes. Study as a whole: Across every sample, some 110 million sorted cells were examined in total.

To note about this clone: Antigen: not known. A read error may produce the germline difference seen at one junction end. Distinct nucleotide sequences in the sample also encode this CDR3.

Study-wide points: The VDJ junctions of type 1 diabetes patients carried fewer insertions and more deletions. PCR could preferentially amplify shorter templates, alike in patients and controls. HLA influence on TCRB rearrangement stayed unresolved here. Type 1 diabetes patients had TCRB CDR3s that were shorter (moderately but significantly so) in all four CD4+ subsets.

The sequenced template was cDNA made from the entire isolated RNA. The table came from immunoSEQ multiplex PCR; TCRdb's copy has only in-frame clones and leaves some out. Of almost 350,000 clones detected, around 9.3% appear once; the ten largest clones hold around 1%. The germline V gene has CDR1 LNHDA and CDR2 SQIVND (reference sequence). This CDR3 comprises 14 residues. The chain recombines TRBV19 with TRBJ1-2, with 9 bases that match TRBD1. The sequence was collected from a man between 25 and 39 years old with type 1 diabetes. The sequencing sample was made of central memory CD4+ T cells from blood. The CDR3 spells CASSPGQGTHGYTF. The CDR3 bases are TGTGCCAGTAGTCCGGGACAGGGAACTCATGGTTACACCTTC.